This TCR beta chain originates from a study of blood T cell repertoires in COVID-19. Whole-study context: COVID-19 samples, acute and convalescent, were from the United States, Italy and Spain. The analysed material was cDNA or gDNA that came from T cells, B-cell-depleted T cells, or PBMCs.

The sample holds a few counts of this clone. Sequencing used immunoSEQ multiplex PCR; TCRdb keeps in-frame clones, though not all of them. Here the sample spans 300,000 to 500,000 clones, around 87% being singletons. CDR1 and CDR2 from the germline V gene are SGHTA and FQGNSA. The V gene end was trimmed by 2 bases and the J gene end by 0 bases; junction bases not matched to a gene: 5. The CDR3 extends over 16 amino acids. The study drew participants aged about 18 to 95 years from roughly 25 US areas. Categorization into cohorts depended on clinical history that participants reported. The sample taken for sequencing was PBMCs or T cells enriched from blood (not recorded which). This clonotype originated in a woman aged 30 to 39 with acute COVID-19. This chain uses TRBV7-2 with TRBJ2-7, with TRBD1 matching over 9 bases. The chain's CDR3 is CASSLFGQGLSYEQYF. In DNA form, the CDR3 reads TGTGCCAGCAGCTTATTCGGACAGGGGCTCTCCTACGAGCAGTACTTC.